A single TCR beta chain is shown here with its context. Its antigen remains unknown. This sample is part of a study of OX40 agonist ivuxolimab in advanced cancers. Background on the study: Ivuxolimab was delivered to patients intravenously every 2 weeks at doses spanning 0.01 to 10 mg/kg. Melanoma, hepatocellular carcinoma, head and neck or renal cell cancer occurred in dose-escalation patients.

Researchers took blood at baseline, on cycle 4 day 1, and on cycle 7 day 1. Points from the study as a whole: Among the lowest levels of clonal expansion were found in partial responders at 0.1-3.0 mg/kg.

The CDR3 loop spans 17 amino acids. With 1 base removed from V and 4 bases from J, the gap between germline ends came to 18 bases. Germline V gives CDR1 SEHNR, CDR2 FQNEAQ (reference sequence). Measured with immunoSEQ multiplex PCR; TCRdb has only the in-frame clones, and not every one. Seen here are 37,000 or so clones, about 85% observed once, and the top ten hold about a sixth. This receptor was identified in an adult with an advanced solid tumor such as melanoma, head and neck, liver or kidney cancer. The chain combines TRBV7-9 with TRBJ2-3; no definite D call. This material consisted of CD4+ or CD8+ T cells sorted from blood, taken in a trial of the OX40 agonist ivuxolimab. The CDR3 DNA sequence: TGTGCCAGCAGCTTAGAAGATTCCCCTGATAGGGCAGATACGCAGTATTTT. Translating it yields CASSLEDSPDRADTQYF.